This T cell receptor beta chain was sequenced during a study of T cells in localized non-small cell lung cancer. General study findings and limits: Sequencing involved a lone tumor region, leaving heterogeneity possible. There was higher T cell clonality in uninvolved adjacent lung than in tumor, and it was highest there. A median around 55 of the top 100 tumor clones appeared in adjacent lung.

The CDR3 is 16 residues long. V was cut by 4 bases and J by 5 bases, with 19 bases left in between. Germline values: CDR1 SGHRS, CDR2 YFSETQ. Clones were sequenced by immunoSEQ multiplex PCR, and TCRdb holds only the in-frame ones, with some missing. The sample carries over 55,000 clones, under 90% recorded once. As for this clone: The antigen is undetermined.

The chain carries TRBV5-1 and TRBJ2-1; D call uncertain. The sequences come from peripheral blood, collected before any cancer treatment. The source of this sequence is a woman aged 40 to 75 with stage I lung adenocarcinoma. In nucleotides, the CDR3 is TGCGCCAGCAGCCCCCACCAGAACCCGGCTAACAATGAGCAGTTCTTC. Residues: CASSPHQNPANNEQFF.